This record covers a single TCR beta chain. Its antigen is unknown. The CDR3 extends over 13 amino acids. Germline V lookup: CDR1 KGHSY, CDR2 FQNENV. The ends were cut back, 2 bases at V and 9 bases at J, with 8 bases in the middle. This sample stems from a study of T cells in localized non-small cell lung cancer. Study conclusions and caveats: A median around 57 of the top 100 tumor clones appeared in adjacent lung. Heterogeneity stays possible, as sequencing covered only one tumor region.

TCRdb's copy holds only in-frame clones and misses some; the assay was immunoSEQ multiplex PCR. The data show approximately 32,000 clones, roughly 82% seen once. The sequencing used peripheral blood, collected before any cancer treatment. The TCR sequence derives from a male donor older than 55 with stage III squamous cell lung carcinoma. V is TRBV16 and J is TRBJ1-6; D is uncertain. The chain's CDR3 is CASSQTTVSPLHF. Here the CDR3 DNA reads TGTGCCAGCAGCCAAACCACAGTTTCACCCCTCCACTTT.